What follows is one T cell receptor (beta chain) and its context. Its antigen is currently not known. No base quality information exists; no much larger clone differs at one position. V loses 5 bases at its end and J loses 5 bases; junction bases beyond the gene matches: 4. The CDR3 covers 15 residues, taking in both the cysteine and the phenylalanine. The kept DNA is CDR3 alone, 45 bases in frame from the first base. CDR1 and CDR2 (SGHTA, FQGTGA) derive from the germline V gene. The sample comes from a study of shared clonotypes between healthy human individuals (dated by TCRdb to 2020 to 2021). As for the study more broadly: The cohort comprised two women and three men aged 18 to 49 years. Per donor, three plates each were used for CD4 naive and CD4 memory, two for CD8 naive, and one for CD8 memory. The study deeply sequenced blood TCR repertoires of about 5 healthy adults to estimate repertoire size and the extent of clonotype sharing between individuals. To increase sequencing depth and limit assay-specific biases, different laboratories used diverse techniques to prepare libraries and sequence TCR repertoires. Between about 0.85 and 8.9 billion PBMCs per donor were obtained by leukapheresis. What the study reported, not specific to this receptor: The small number of donors limited the genetic and exposure-history diversity represented. Across a handful of donors, roughly 5.1% of naive CD4, roughly 3.5% of naive CD8, roughly 2.3% of memory CD4, and 0.3% to 0.45% of memory CD8 clonotypes were shared. Naive subsets generally had larger estimated clonotype richness than memory subsets did. Clonotypes shared by all four sorted-subset donors showed higher generation probabilities than non-shared clonotypes. Sampling was restricted to blood, and TCR repertoires in tissue are likely to differ from TCR repertoires in blood. Rarefaction of sorted-subset datasets indicated incomplete sequencing despite the large sequencing depth. Pairwise subsampling indicated that sequencing depth was expected to affect the degree of clonotype sharing among donors.

Using the deep immunoSEQ assay, TCR CDR3 regions were amplified from genomic DNA by multiplex PCR. Extracted genomic DNA from each cell subset was distributed evenly across all wells of several immunoSEQ 96-well plates, and each plate was treated as a replicate. For sorted subsets, approximately 0.2 ug of genomic DNA, equivalent to around 31,000 T cell genomes, went into each replicate PCR. Purified libraries were quantified with a Qubit 3.0 fluorometer, sized on a Bioanalyzer 2100, and re-quantified with the KAPA Library Quantification kit. Each immunoSEQ 96-well plate was sequenced on its own single-read 150-cycle Illumina NextSeq 550 flow cell. Per the source publication's procedure: Because the immunoSEQ output held only junctional sequences and lacked quality scores, the filtering could not match the filtering applied to full-length reads. To assign V/J genes and CDR3, sequences were annotated using PyIR, a Python wrapper for IgBLAST v1.9, with IMGT germline references. Reads were filtered out if the reads had weak V/J assignments (E-value above 1e-6), no CDR3, stop codons, out-of-frame junctions, or ambiguous translated residues. V3J clonotypes were defined as sequences sharing an identical inferred V gene, J gene, and CDR3 amino acid sequence. To compute the percentage overlap between repertoires, the number of shared unique clonotypes was divided by the size of the smaller repertoire. Richness of each repertoire was evaluated using RTK rarefaction, the Chao1 estimator, and Recon v2.1 estimates of unobserved clonotypes. Generation probabilities for all TCRbeta clonotypes obtained by the gDNA method from a few donors were computed using OLGA. In TCRdb, the immuneACCESS table is reduced to in-frame sequences with V and J assigned. These tables do not hold every clone; where another copy was compared, an unresolved V gene accounts for under half, and the others remain unexplained. The DNA was the basis for D and trimming; V, J and clone size are from that table. The sample table contains roughly 2,000,000 clones; only one count was recorded for approximately 94% of them. Roughly 1.2% of the sample is in the top ten clones.

CD8 naive samples were CD45RO-negative cells positively selected for CCR7, giving a CD45RA+CCR7+ population that excluded TemRA cells. Healthy HIV-negative adults with no recently reported acute infections or vaccinations were included as donors. Every donor was a Caucasian adult living in Nashville, Tennessee, USA. After blood collection by leukapheresis, PBMCs were isolated using Ficoll-Histopaque density gradient centrifugation and then cryopreserved in the vapor phase of liquid nitrogen. Analytical flow cytometry was used to check the purity and quantity of each magnetically sorted T cell population. Genomic DNA was isolated from every sorted fraction and measured by UV absorbance on a Nanodrop 2000c.

The rearranged chain carries TRBV7-3 and TRBJ1-6, with 9 bases in between that match TRBD1. This TCR was sampled from a man aged 18-30 years in good health. Sequencing was carried out using naive CD8+ T cells sorted from blood. According to the study, the label for this sample's cell subset or site signals: CD45RA+CCR7+. The CDR3 protein is CASSEGQGHNSPLHF. The bases are TGTGCCAGCAGCGAAGGACAGGGGCATAATTCACCCCTCCACTTT.